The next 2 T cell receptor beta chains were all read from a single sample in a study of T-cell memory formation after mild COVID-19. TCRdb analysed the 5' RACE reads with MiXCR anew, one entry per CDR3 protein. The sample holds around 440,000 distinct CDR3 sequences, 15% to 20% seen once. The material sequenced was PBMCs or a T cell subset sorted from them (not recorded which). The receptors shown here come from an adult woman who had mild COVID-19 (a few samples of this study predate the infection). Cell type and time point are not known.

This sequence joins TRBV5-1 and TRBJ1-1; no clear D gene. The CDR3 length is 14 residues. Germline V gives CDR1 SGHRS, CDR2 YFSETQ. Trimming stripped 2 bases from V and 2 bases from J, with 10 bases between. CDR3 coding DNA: TGCGCCAGCAGCTTTTGGACGGGAAACACTGAAGCTTTCTTT. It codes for CASSFWTGNTEAFF. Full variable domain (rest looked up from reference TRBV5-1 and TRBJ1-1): KAGVTQTPRYLIKTRGQQVTLSCSPISGHRSVSWYQQTPGQGLQFLFEYFSETQRNKGNFPGRFSGRQFSNSRSEMNVSTLELGDSALYLCASSFWTGNTEAFFGQGTRLTVV.

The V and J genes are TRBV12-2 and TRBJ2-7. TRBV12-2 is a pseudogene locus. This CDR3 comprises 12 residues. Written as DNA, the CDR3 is TGTGCAAGTCGCTTCCGCGCAACGGAGCAGTACTTC. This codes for CASRFRATEQYF.